The present entry profiles one T cell receptor beta chain with its context. The germline gives CDR1 MGHRA, CDR2 YSYEKL. V lost 5 bases and J 2 bases, leaving 15 bases between the germline ends. The CDR3 is 15 amino acids. This sample stems from a study of early T cells in non-severe SARS-CoV-2 infection. TCRdb itself ran the 5' RACE reads through MiXCR, one entry per CDR3 protein. This table holds 75,000 to 100,000 distinct CDR3 sequences, under 15% found once. Material: whole blood. The sequence was obtained from an adult who was a healthcare worker with PCR-confirmed SARS-CoV-2 infection or an uninfected control (not recorded which). The chain carries TRBV4-1 and TRBJ2-5; D unclear. The CDR3 reads CASSGFGVGQETQYF. The CDR3 region has the DNA TGCGCCAGCAGCGGGTTCGGAGTCGGACAAGAGACCCAGTACTTC.